One sample yielded the 4 T cell receptor beta chains listed below, sequenced in a study of cytomegalovirus exposure and HLA in healthy donors. The PCR ran on 60 Vbeta and 13 Jbeta primers. Assay: immunoSEQ multiplex PCR; the TCRdb copy retains only in-frame clones and omits some. In the table there are 110,000 or so clones, roughly three quarters of which are singletons. The specimen was PBMCs. The receptors stem from a young man in good health and CMV-seronegative.

V and J are TRBV9 and TRBJ1-1; D is ambiguous. V shed 0 bases and J shed 5 bases, with 8 bases lying between them. Germline V lookup: CDR1 SGDLS, CDR2 YYNGEE. The CDR3 length is 13 residues. The CDR3: CASSVAPLTEAFF. The CDR3 DNA follows: TGTGCCAGCAGCGTAGCTCCCTTGACTGAAGCTTTCTTT. The whole variable domain, filled in from reference TRBV9 and TRBJ1-1, reads DSGVTQTPKHLITATGQRVTLRCSPRSGDLSVYWYQQSLDQGLQFLIQYYNGEERAKGNILERFSAQQFPDLHSELNLSSLELGDSALYFCASSVAPLTEAFFGQGTRLTVV.

The J gene is TRBJ2-2, the V gene TRBV6-6, with TRBD1 matching 8 bases. J gave up 5 bases and V 8 bases, and 13 bases lay outside the gene matches. Germline CDR1 is MNHNY and CDR2 is SVGAGI (reference sequence). The CDR3 covers 16 residues. This CDR3 reads CASALRAGGKTGELFF. The CDR3 coding sequence is TGTGCCAGCGCACTCCGGGCAGGGGGCAAAACCGGGGAGCTGTTTTTT.

J is TRBJ1-5 and V is TRBV29-1; 7 positions agree with TRBD1. The germline CDR1 and CDR2 sequences are SQVTM and ANQGSEA. This CDR3 comprises 13 residues. With 6 bases clipped from V and 6 bases from J, the junction kept 8 bases outside the gene matches. As DNA, the CDR3 is TGCAGCGTAAAACAGGGGCTAGGTCAGCCCCAGCATTTT. This codes for CSVKQGLGQPQHF.

The gene calls are TRBV15 and TRBJ1-5, with D maybe TRBD1 (5 bases). Germline CDR1 LNHNV, CDR2 YYDKDF (reference sequence). The ends were cut back, 0 bases at V and 4 bases at J, with 10 bases in the middle. CDR3 length: 15 amino acids. The CDR3 reads CATSRDRAGNQPQHF. The CDR3 coding sequence is TGTGCCACCAGCAGAGATAGGGCAGGGAATCAGCCCCAGCATTTT.